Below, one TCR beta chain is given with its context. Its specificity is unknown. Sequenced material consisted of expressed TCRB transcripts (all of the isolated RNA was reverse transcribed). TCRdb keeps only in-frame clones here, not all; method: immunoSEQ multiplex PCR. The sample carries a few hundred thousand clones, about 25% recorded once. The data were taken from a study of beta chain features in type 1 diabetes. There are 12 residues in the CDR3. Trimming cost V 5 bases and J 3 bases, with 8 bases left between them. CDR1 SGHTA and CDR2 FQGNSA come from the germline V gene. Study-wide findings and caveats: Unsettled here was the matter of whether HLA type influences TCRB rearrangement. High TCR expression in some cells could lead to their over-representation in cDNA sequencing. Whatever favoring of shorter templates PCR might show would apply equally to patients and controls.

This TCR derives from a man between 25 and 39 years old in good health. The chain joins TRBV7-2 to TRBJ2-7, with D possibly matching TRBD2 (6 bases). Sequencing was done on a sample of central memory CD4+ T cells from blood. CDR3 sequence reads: CASSTTSYEQYF. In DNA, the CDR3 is TGTGCCAGCAGCACGACTAGCTACGAGCAGTACTTC.